The 18 T cell receptor beta chains presented below share a single source sample, sequenced in a study of blood T cell repertoires in COVID-19. Some clones are missing from TCRdb's copy, which holds only in-frame ones; the method was immunoSEQ multiplex PCR. The sample lists around 26,000 clones, about 83% occurring once. The source material was peripheral blood. These receptors all come from a human donor with active COVID-19. The donor label of this sample is uncertain.

J is TRBJ1-1 and V is TRBV7-2; 7 nucleotides match TRBD1. There are 15 residues in the CDR3. CDR1 SGHTA and CDR2 FQGNSA come from the germline V gene. V gave up 5 bases and J gave up 5 bases; unmatched junction bases: 11. CDR3 sequence (DNA): TGTGCCAGCAGCGCAAACAGGGGCCTGGGGACTGAAGCTTTCTTT. The encoded protein is CASSANRGLGTEAFF.

By share, this clone ranks as medium-sized. The chain carries TRBV7-2 and TRBJ2-7, with 8 bases matching TRBD2. This CDR3 contains 15 residues. V lost 2 bases and J lost 4; bases outside the gene matches: 7. Germline V CDR1 and CDR2: SGHTA, FQGNSA. The CDR3 loop reads CASSLYGGRLYEQYF. The CDR3, as DNA: TGTGCCAGCAGCTTATACGGCGGGAGGTTGTACGAGCAGTACTTC.

J is TRBJ1-3 and V is TRBV10-2; D gene unclear. Germline CDR1 and CDR2: WSHSY and SAAADI. CDR3 size: 13 residues. The V and J ends lost 3 bases and 0 bases respectively, with 3 bases between them. CDR3 DNA sequence: TGCGCCAGCAGTGAACTCTCTGGAAACACCATATATTTT. It specifies CASSELSGNTIYF.

The rearrangement links TRBV9 to TRBJ1-1, with 7 positions matching TRBD1. The CDR3 has 15 amino acids. Trimming at V came to 4 bases and at J to 7 bases, leaving 13 bases not matched to a gene. The V gene's germline CDR1 is SGDLS and CDR2 YYNGEE. The CDR3 region is CASSPPRQGGFEAFF. CDR3 in DNA: TGTGCCAGCAGCCCTCCAAGACAGGGTGGGTTTGAAGCTTTCTTT.

This sequence joins TRBV19 and TRBJ1-5, with a tentative D call TRBD1 (5 bases). V dropped 7 bases and J dropped 1 base, with 14 bases sitting between them. The CDR3 is 15 residues long. The V gene's germline CDR1 is LNHDA and CDR2 SQIVND (reference sequence). CDR3 nucleotides: TGTGCCAGTACATACGAAGGGGCAAGCAATCAGCCCCAGCATTTT. This sequence encodes CASTYEGASNQPQHF.

The CDR3 DNA sequence: TGTGCCAGCAGTGAAGTGGTACAAAACTATGGCTACACCTTC. Translating gives CASSEVVQNYGYTF. This chain connects TRBV6-1 to TRBJ1-2; D is unresolved. The germline V and J ends were trimmed by 1 base and 2 bases, with 8 bases remaining between them. The length of the CDR3 is 14 residues. Germline V gene lookup returns CDR1 MNHNS and CDR2 SASEGT.

The gene calls are TRBV9 and TRBJ1-2; 8 bases map to TRBD1. The CDR3 spans 15 residues. Trimming took 0 bases from V and 4 from J; bases not matched to a gene: 5. CDR1 is SGDLS and CDR2 is YYNGEE in the germline V gene. CDR3: CASSVGNRGSYGYTF. In DNA, the CDR3 is TGTGCCAGCAGCGTAGGTAACAGGGGGAGCTATGGCTACACCTTC.

This clone was found once. J is TRBJ2-3 and V is TRBV30, with TRBD2 matching 8 bases. There are 14 residues in the CDR3. Germline loops: CDR1 GTSNPN, CDR2 SVGIG (reference sequence). J lost 2 bases, V lost 3 bases, and 4 bases had no gene match. The CDR3 DNA reads as TGTGCCTGGAGCCCGGGAGGGTCCACAGATACGCAGTATTTT. Protein: CAWSPGGSTDTQYF. The full variable domain, with the rest looked up from reference TRBV30 and TRBJ2-3, is SQTIHQWPATLVQPVGSPLSLECTVEGTSNPNLYWYRQAAGRGLQLLFYSVGIGQISSEVPQNLSASRPQDRQFILSSKKLLLSDSGFYLCAWSPGGSTDTQYFGPGTRLTVL.

The chain is built from TRBV6-1 and TRBJ2-1; D is perhaps TRBD2 (5 bases). Germline V gives CDR1 MNHNS, CDR2 SASEGT. The CDR3 is made up of 14 amino acids. V lost 3 bases and J 2 bases, leaving 8 bases between the germline ends. CDR3 residues: CASSESGPYNEQFF. The CDR3 DNA reads TGTGCCAGCAGTGAGAGCGGCCCCTACAATGAGCAGTTCTTC.

The chain recombines TRBV5-6 with TRBJ2-1, with D perhaps TRBD2 (5 bases). The germline V gene has CDR1 SGHDT and CDR2 YYEEEE. The CDR3 sequence is 16 residues long. Trimming removed 4 bases at V and 3 bases at J, with 17 bases between. The CDR3 region is CASSPVRIGLYNEQFF. Written as DNA, the CDR3 is TGTGCCAGCAGCCCGGTCCGAATCGGACTCTACAATGAGCAGTTCTTC. Looking up the rest from reference TRBV5-6 and TRBJ2-1 gives the full variable domain: DAGVTQSPTHLIKTRGQQVTLRCSPKSGHDTVSWYQQALGQGPQFIFQYYEEEERQRGNFPDRFSGHQFPNYSSELNVNALLLGDSALYLCASSPVRIGLYNEQFFGPGTRLTVL.

The chain combines TRBV5-1 with TRBJ1-1; 7 nucleotides align to TRBD1. V was pared by 1 base and J by 0 bases, with 6 bases of the junction left unmatched. This CDR3 is built from 16 residues. Per germline, CDR1 SGHRS and CDR2 YFSETQ. Here the CDR3 DNA reads TGCGCCAGCAGCTTGAAGGTAGGGGGCATGAACACTGAAGCTTTCTTT. Translating gives CASSLKVGGMNTEAFF.

The chain links TRBV5-5 to TRBJ2-6; D is uncertain. The CDR3 totals 14 residues. V was pared by 1 base and J by 0 bases, with 2 bases between. Germline V gene sequence: CDR1 SGHKS, CDR2 YYEKEE (reference sequence). CDR3 residues: CASSLYSGANVLTF. DNA for the CDR3: TGTGCCAGCAGCTTGTACTCTGGGGCCAACGTCCTGACTTTC.

This sequence joins TRBV9 and TRBJ2-1; D uncertain. Germline loops: CDR1 SGDLS, CDR2 YYNGEE. Trimming removed 3 bases at V and 7 bases at J, with 8 bases between. CDR3 length equals 12 residues. The CDR3 nucleotides read TGTGCCAGCAGCGCCGACTCGAATGAGCAGTTCTTC. Translation gives CASSADSNEQFF.

The chain has TRBV6-8 and TRBJ2-7; 11 bases are shared with TRBD1. Looked up from germline, CDR1 is MNHGY and CDR2 is SAAAGT. This CDR3 region has 15 residues. Trimming at V came to 5 bases and at J to 4 bases, leaving 7 bases not matched to a gene. The CDR3 loop is CASSNPGQGVYEQYF. CDR3 coding DNA: TGTGCCAGCAGTAACCCGGGACAGGGGGTTTACGAGCAGTACTTC.

This clone appeared a few times. The CDR3 DNA reads as TGTGCCATCAGTGGGGAGCGGGTCCAAGAGACCCAGTACTTC. Translating gives CAISGERVQETQYF. The chain uses TRBV10-3 and TRBJ2-5, with D possibly being TRBD2 (6 bases). The V end was cut by 4 bases, the J end by 1 base, with 10 bases between. Germline assignment: CDR1 ENHRY and CDR2 SYGVKD. This CDR3 spans 14 amino acids.

The chain uses TRBV19 and TRBJ1-4; 10 nucleotides line up with TRBD1. V dropped 6 bases and J dropped 7; count of bases not matched to a gene: 8. Per the germline V gene, CDR1 is LNHDA and CDR2 is SQIVND (reference sequence). This CDR3 contains 15 residues. The CDR3 loop reads CASSVAGQGSEKLFF. The CDR3 bases are TGTGCCAGTAGCGTGGCGGGACAGGGGAGTGAAAAACTGTTTTTT.

CDR3: CASSVKGDTEAFF. The CDR3 coding sequence is TGTGCCAGCAGCGTCAAGGGGGACACTGAAGCTTTCTTT. This rearrangement joins TRBV9 to TRBJ1-1; D might be TRBD1 (6 bases). CDR1 and CDR2 from the germline V gene are SGDLS and YYNGEE. The CDR3 spans 13 residues. V lost 2 bases, J lost 3 bases, and 8 bases lay in between.

The rearrangement links TRBV7-3 to TRBJ2-2; unclear D gene. The V and J ends lost 5 bases and 2 bases respectively, with 9 bases between them. The CDR3 runs to 14 residues. Germline V gene sequence: CDR1 SGHTA, CDR2 FQGTGA. The DNA of the CDR3 is TGTGCCAGCAGCGGAGACCCTAACACCGGGGAGCTGTTTTTT. Its translation is CASSGDPNTGELFF. Together with reference TRBV7-3 and TRBJ2-2, the CDR3 gives the full variable domain: GAGVSQTPSNKVTEKGKYVELRCDPISGHTALYWYRQSLGQGPEFLIYFQGTGAADDSGLPNDRFFAVRPEGSVSTLKIQRTERGDSAVYLCASSGDPNTGELFFGEGSRLTVL.